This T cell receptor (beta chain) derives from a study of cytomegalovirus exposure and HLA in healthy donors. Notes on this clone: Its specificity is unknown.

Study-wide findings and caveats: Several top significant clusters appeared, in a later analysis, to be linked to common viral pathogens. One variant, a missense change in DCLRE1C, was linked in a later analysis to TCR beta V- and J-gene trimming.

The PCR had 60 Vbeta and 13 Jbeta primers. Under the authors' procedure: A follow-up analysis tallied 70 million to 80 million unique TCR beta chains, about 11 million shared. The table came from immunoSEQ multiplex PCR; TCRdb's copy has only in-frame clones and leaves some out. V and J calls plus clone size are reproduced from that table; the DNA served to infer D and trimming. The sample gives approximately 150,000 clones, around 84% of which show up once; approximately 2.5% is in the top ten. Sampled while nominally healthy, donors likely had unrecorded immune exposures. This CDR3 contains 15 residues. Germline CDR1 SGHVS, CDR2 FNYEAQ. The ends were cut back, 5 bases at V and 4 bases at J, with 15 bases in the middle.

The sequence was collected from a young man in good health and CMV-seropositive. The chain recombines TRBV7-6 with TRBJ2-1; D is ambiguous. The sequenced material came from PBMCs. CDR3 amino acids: CASSISELGYNEQFF. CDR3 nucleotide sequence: TGTGCCAGCAGCATTTCTGAGCTCGGGTACAATGAGCAGTTCTTC.